These 10 T cell receptor beta chains share one sample of origin, sequenced in a study of blood T cell repertoires in COVID-19. Assay used: immunoSEQ multiplex PCR; TCRdb lists only in-frame clones, some missing. The sample lists 100,000 to 150,000 clones; around four fifths were seen once. Material: peripheral blood. All receptors derive from a human donor in a cohort sampled during active COVID-19.

This clone was detected only once. This sequence joins TRBV5-4 and TRBJ1-1, with a possible D match to TRBD1 (5 bases). Germline V gene sequence: CDR1 SGHNT, CDR2 YYREEE (reference sequence). Trimming pared 0 bases from V and 1 base from J, leaving 10 bases between. The CDR3 has 15 residues. CDR3 coding DNA: TGTGCCAGCAGCTTGGCCGAGACAGCGAACACTGAAGCTTTCTTT. Its protein product is CASSLAETANTEAFF.

In this sample, this clone turned up a few times. V and J are TRBV13 and TRBJ2-2; maybe TRBD2 (5 bases). V lost 1 base and J 1 base, leaving 10 bases between the germline ends. Germline values: CDR1 PRHDT, CDR2 FYEKMQ (reference sequence). The CDR3 is made up of 16 amino acids. The CDR3: CASSLVRRLNTGELFF. CDR3 DNA: TGTGCCAGCAGCTTAGTGAGGAGGTTGAACACCGGGGAGCTGTTTTTT.

V usage is TRBV5-1 and J usage is TRBJ2-3; a weak D match, TRBD2 (5 bases). Trimming removed 1 base from V and 0 bases from J, with 9 bases in between. The CDR3 contains 15 residues. Germline V gene lookup returns CDR1 SGHRS and CDR2 YFSETQ. As DNA, the CDR3 is TGCGCCAGCAGCTTGTCGCTAGCTAGCACAGATACGCAGTATTTT. Its translation: CASSLSLASTDTQYF.

The J gene is TRBJ2-1, the V gene TRBV7-9; TRBD2 might be the D (6 bases). Germline CDR1 SEHNR, CDR2 FQNEAQ (reference sequence). CDR3 length equals 15 residues. Trimming left V 1 base short and J 8 bases short, with 15 bases between. The chain's CDR3 is CASSLDGRINHEQFF. CDR3 bases: TGTGCCAGCAGCTTAGACGGGAGAATTAATCATGAGCAGTTCTTC.

This chain uses TRBV27 with TRBJ2-5; D is possibly TRBD1 (5 bases). V was trimmed by 7 bases and J by 2 bases, leaving 20 bases between them. In germline, CDR1 is MNHEY, CDR2 SMNVEV (reference sequence). The CDR3 extends over 16 amino acids. The CDR3 sequence is CASTSRGRTPQETQYF. The CDR3 DNA sequence: TGTGCCAGCACCAGCCGAGGAAGGACACCGCAAGAGACCCAGTACTTC.

This sequence joins TRBV7-2 and TRBJ2-7, with D possibly being TRBD2 (6 bases). Germline CDR1 is SGHTA and CDR2 is FQGNSA. The CDR3 runs 14 residues. V shed 6 bases and J shed 1 base, with 13 bases lying between them. This CDR3 reads CASSHAAGSYEQYF. The CDR3 DNA reads as TGTGCCAGCAGTCACGCGGCGGGGTCCTACGAGCAGTACTTC.

This chain links TRBV19 with TRBJ1-5; 7 nucleotides agree with TRBD1. The length of the CDR3 is 15 residues. The germline gives CDR1 LNHDA, CDR2 SQIVND (reference sequence). Losses at the gene ends were 5 bases for V and 1 base for J; bases not matched to a gene: 5. The CDR3 reads CASSLGQASNQPQHF. The CDR3 coding sequence is TGTGCCAGTAGTCTCGGACAGGCGAGCAATCAGCCCCAGCATTTT.

V gene TRBV11-3 combines with J gene TRBJ2-3; 8 bases align to TRBD1. The V gene's germline CDR1 is SGHNT and CDR2 YENEEA. The V gene end was trimmed by 0 bases and the J gene end by 4 bases; junction bases not matched to a gene: 3. The length of the CDR3 is 15 residues. The CDR3 protein is CASSLDRGRADTQYF. For the CDR3, the DNA is TGTGCCAGCAGCTTAGACAGGGGGCGAGCAGATACGCAGTATTTT.

This chain links TRBV6-5 with TRBJ2-5; perhaps TRBD1 as D (7 bases). From germline, CDR1 is MNHEY and CDR2 SVGAGI. The V gene lost 2 bases and the J gene lost 7 bases, with 14 bases spanning the gap. The CDR3 runs to 14 residues. CDR3 sequence: CASSYGQGGWTQYF. The DNA of the CDR3 is TGTGCCAGCAGTTACGGCCAGGGGGGATGGACCCAGTACTTC.

The chain joins TRBV10-3 to TRBJ2-1; TRBD2 matches 9 bases. Trimming took 4 bases from V and 3 from J; bases not matched to a gene: 10. The CDR3 extends over 17 amino acids. Germline V lookup: CDR1 ENHRY, CDR2 SYGVKD. In DNA form, the CDR3 reads TGTGCCATCAGTGGTGCTAGCGGGACAGCCAACTACAATGAGCAGTTCTTC. Translated: CAISGASGTANYNEQFF.